This TCR beta chain stems from a study of T cells in localized non-small cell lung cancer. The assay was immunoSEQ multiplex PCR, and TCRdb's table has in-frame clones only and misses some. Found here are 45,000 to 60,000 clones, around 87% of them singletons; the top ten hold roughly 2.5%. The CDR3 sequence is 15 residues long. The germline CDR1 and CDR2 sequences are LNHDA and SQIVND (reference sequence). Trimming stripped 2 bases from V and 4 bases from J, with 13 bases between. This rearrangement joins TRBV19 to TRBJ2-3; D possibly corresponds to TRBD2 (7 bases). Sequences were derived from PBMCs, sampled before any cancer treatment. This TCR derives from a man between 40 and 69 years old with stage II lung adenocarcinoma. Here the CDR3 DNA reads TGTGCCAGTAGTATATCGGCGGGGGCTTCAGATACGCAGTATTTT. This codes for CASSISAGASDTQYF.